Below, 26 T cell receptor beta chains from the same sample are listed, as sequenced in a study of cytomegalovirus exposure and HLA in healthy donors. Researchers ran the PCR with 60 Vbeta and 13 Jbeta primers. This table comes from immunoSEQ multiplex PCR, and its TCRdb copy is limited to in-frame clones, with some not included. The repertoire holds approximately 61,000 clones, roughly 74% seen once, with about 8% in the top ten. The sample taken for sequencing was PBMCs. The origin of the receptors is a man younger than 30 in good health and CMV-seropositive.

This chain uses TRBV7-9 with TRBJ1-1, with 7 nucleotides matching TRBD1. From germline, CDR1 is SEHNR and CDR2 FQNEAQ (reference sequence). The CDR3 is made up of 14 amino acids. The V and J ends lost 4 bases and 11 bases, in that order; junction bases with no gene match: 13. Written as DNA, the CDR3 is TGTGCCAGCAGCTCATTTGACAGGGACTCTAGGGCTTTCTTT. This translates into CASSSFDRDSRAFF.

The chain is built from TRBV7-9 and TRBJ1-1; 10 nucleotides align to TRBD1. Unmatched junction bases numbered 3, after V lost 5 bases and J lost 0 bases. CDR1 is SEHNR, CDR2 FQNEAQ, per germline (reference sequence). This CDR3 is 15 amino acids long. The CDR3 protein is CASSLGQGLNTEAFF. The CDR3 DNA reads TGTGCCAGCAGCCTGGGACAGGGGCTGAACACTGAAGCTTTCTTT.

This rearrangement joins TRBV13 to TRBJ2-1, with TRBD1 matching over 7 bases. V shed 5 bases, J shed 4 bases, and the junction held 5 bases outside the gene matches. The CDR3 has 14 amino acids. Germline CDR1 and CDR2: PRHDT and FYEKMQ (reference sequence). CDR3 protein: CASSQSTGYNEQFF. The CDR3 DNA reads as TGTGCCAGCAGCCAATCGACAGGGTACAATGAGCAGTTCTTC.

V and J are TRBV28 and TRBJ2-7, with TRBD2 identical over 9 bases. The germline CDR1 and CDR2 sequences are MDHEN and SYDVKM. The CDR3 has 13 residues. V lost 5 bases and J lost 6; bases outside the gene matches: 5. The CDR3 nucleotides are TGTGCCAGCAGTCCGCGGGGGGGGCGCGAGCAGTACTTC. Protein: CASSPRGGREQYF.

This chain connects TRBV11-3 to TRBJ1-1; 7 bases are shared with TRBD1. The V gene's germline CDR1 is SGHNT and CDR2 YENEEA. V was clipped by 4 bases and J by 5 bases; unmatched bases: 7. The CDR3 totals 14 residues. The CDR3 nucleotides read TGTGCCAGCAGCTACTCAACAGGGGAAACTGAAGCTTTCTTT. Translated: CASSYSTGETEAFF.

The chain recombines TRBV11-2 with TRBJ2-7; TRBD2 aligns across 8 bases. Germline-derived CDR1 and CDR2 are SGHAT and FQNNGV. J gave up 2 bases and V 5 bases, and 5 bases lay outside the gene matches. CDR3 length: 14 amino acids. CDR3 bases: TGTGCCAGCAGCACCTCGGGAGGGACCTACGAGCAGTACTTC. This gives the protein CASSTSGGTYEQYF. The whole variable domain, remainder taken from reference TRBV11-2 and TRBJ2-7, is EAGVAQSPRYKIIEKRQSVAFWCNPISGHATLYWYQQILGQGPKLLIQFQNNGVVDDSQLPKDRFSAERLKGVDSTLKIQPAKLEDSAVYLCASSTSGGTYEQYFGPGTRLTVT.

The chain is built from TRBV30 and TRBJ1-2; 11 bases are a match to TRBD1. Trimming removed 4 bases from V and 5 bases from J; junction bases left unmatched: 6. The CDR3 contains 14 residues. CDR1 and CDR2 from the germline V gene are GTSNPN and SVGIG (reference sequence). This chain's CDR3 is CAWTWDRGDYGYTF. CDR3 nucleotides: TGTGCCTGGACTTGGGACAGGGGGGATTATGGCTACACCTTC.

The chain is built from TRBV28 and TRBJ1-2, with D tentatively TRBD1 (6 bases). The CDR3 loop spans 13 amino acids. Trimming removed 6 bases at V and 2 bases at J, with 10 bases between. The germline CDR1 and CDR2 sequences are MDHEN and SYDVKM. The CDR3 bases are TGTGCCAGCAGACAAACAGGGAACTATGGCTACACCTTC. Translating gives CASRQTGNYGYTF.

The V gene is TRBV7-8, the J gene TRBJ2-7; 8 bases are a match to TRBD2. The CDR3 covers 15 residues. Germline V gene lookup returns CDR1 SGHVS and CDR2 FQNEAQ. After removal of 1 base from V and 2 bases from J, the junction contained 4 bases not matched to a gene. The CDR3 region is CASSLGSGTTYEQYF. CDR3 coding DNA: TGTGCCAGCAGCTTAGGTAGCGGGACCACCTACGAGCAGTACTTC.

This sequence joins TRBV30 and TRBJ2-3, with 12 nucleotides matching TRBD2. Germline V CDR1 and CDR2: GTSNPN, SVGIG (reference sequence). The CDR3 totals 20 residues. V shed 2 bases, J shed 3 bases, and the junction held 18 bases outside the gene matches. CDR3 nucleotide sequence: TGTGCCTGGAGTCAACCTAGGCTAGCGGGGGGGGTGTGGAGAACAGATACGCAGTATTTT. Its translation: CAWSQPRLAGGVWRTDTQYF.

V usage is TRBV29-1 and J usage is TRBJ2-1; TRBD2 aligns across 9 bases. Per the germline V gene, CDR1 is SQVTM and CDR2 is ANQGSEA. The CDR3 contains 12 residues. With V trimmed by 7 bases and J by 10 bases, 8 bases remained unmatched. CDR3 region: CSADGTSSEQFF. As DNA, the CDR3 is TGCAGCGCCGATGGGACTAGCTCCGAGCAGTTCTTC.

The rearrangement joins TRBV29-1 to TRBJ1-1; 10 bases are a match to TRBD1. Trimming removed 7 bases from V and 3 bases from J; junction bases left unmatched: 8. Germline lookup yields CDR1 SQVTM and CDR2 ANQGSEA. The CDR3 sequence is 14 residues long. CDR3 loop: CSAGRGTGDTEAFF. CDR3 nucleotide sequence: TGCAGCGCTGGTAGGGGGACAGGGGACACTGAAGCTTTCTTT.

The CDR3 DNA sequence: TGTGCCAGCAGGAGGGGGGGGGATGAAAAACTGTTTTTT. Protein: CASRRGGDEKLFF. This chain links TRBV28 with TRBJ1-4; a possible D gene is TRBD1 (6 bases). Looked up from germline, CDR1 is MDHEN and CDR2 is SYDVKM. V lost 6 bases to trimming and J lost 6 bases, with 11 bases between them. The CDR3 contains 13 residues.

This chain joins TRBV6-1 and TRBJ2-3; no clear D gene. From germline, CDR1 is MNHNS and CDR2 SASEGT. V shed 6 bases and J shed 2 bases, with 9 bases lying between them. The CDR3 has 13 amino acids. The CDR3 is CASSYVYTDTQYF. The CDR3 bases are TGTGCCAGCAGCTATGTTTACACAGATACGCAGTATTTT.

The chain has TRBV11-2 and TRBJ1-3, with D unclear. The CDR3 runs 16 residues. The germline CDR1 and CDR2 sequences are SGHAT and FQNNGV. The V end was cut by 0 bases, the J end by 4 bases, with 13 bases between. The CDR3: CASSLEVSRYGNTIYF. The CDR3 bases are TGTGCCAGCAGCTTAGAAGTCTCCCGGTACGGAAACACCATATATTTT. Full variable domain (remainder filled in from reference TRBV11-2 and TRBJ1-3): EAGVAQSPRYKIIEKRQSVAFWCNPISGHATLYWYQQILGQGPKLLIQFQNNGVVDDSQLPKDRFSAERLKGVDSTLKIQPAKLEDSAVYLCASSLEVSRYGNTIYFGEGSWLTVV.

This clone was seen only once. The chain carries TRBV28 and TRBJ2-2, with TRBD1 matching 8 bases. Trimming cost V 6 bases and J 6 bases; bases outside gene matches: 12. The CDR3 length is 16 residues. The germline gives CDR1 MDHEN, CDR2 SYDVKM. CDR3 DNA: TGTGCCAGCAGACCCCCCCCACAGGGGGTATCCGGGGAGCTGTTTTTT. Its protein product is CASRPPPQGVSGELFF.

The CDR3: CASSQDTKGLALADTQYF. CDR3 coding DNA: TGTGCCAGCAGCCAAGACACCAAAGGCCTAGCGTTGGCAGATACGCAGTATTTT. This sequence joins TRBV4-2 and TRBJ2-3, with a tentative D call TRBD2 (6 bases). The V and J ends lost 0 bases and 4 bases respectively, with 20 bases between them. Germline assignment: CDR1 LGHNA and CDR2 YNFKEQ. This CDR3 comprises 18 residues.

The V call is TRBV30, the J call TRBJ1-4; D gene uncertain. The V gene lost 0 bases and the J gene lost 4 bases, with 12 bases spanning the gap. Per germline, CDR1 GTSNPN and CDR2 SVGIG (reference sequence). The CDR3 has 15 amino acids. The CDR3 loop reads CAWSVGNGNNEKLFF. In nucleotides, the CDR3 is TGTGCCTGGAGTGTAGGTAACGGGAATAATGAAAAACTGTTTTTT.

The rearrangement joins TRBV30 to TRBJ2-7, with D possibly matching TRBD1 (5 bases). V lost 2 bases and J 5 bases, leaving 13 bases between the germline ends. Germline V CDR1 and CDR2: GTSNPN, SVGIG (reference sequence). The CDR3 runs 13 residues. CDR3 sequence: CAWSTQGPNEQYF. For the CDR3, the DNA is TGTGCCTGGAGTACGCAGGGCCCCAACGAGCAGTACTTC.

This clone is a singleton in its sample. The CDR3 DNA reads as TGCAGTGCGGATACAGGGACTGAAGCTTTCTTT. Protein: CSADTGTEAFF. This chain joins TRBV20-1 and TRBJ1-1; weak D call: TRBD1 (6 bases). Trimming pared 6 bases from V and 5 bases from J, leaving 10 bases between. The CDR3 sequence is 11 residues long. The germline V gene encodes CDR1 DFQATT and CDR2 SNEGSKA (reference sequence).

The J gene is TRBJ1-5, the V gene TRBV6-1; tentative D call: TRBD1 (6 bases). V shed 7 bases and J shed 3 bases, with 10 bases lying between them. The CDR3 has 13 amino acids. The V gene's germline CDR1 is MNHNS and CDR2 SASEGT. In DNA, the CDR3 is TGTGCCAGCACGGGACACACCAATCAGCCCCAGCATTTT. Protein product: CASTGHTNQPQHF.

This chain links TRBV15 with TRBJ1-2, with TRBD1 matching over 10 bases. CDR3 length: 13 amino acids. Losses at the gene ends were 3 bases for V and 5 bases for J; bases not matched to a gene: 0. Germline CDR1 is LNHNV and CDR2 is YYDKDF (reference sequence). The chain's CDR3 is CATSRDRGYGYTF. CDR3 coding DNA: TGTGCCACCAGCAGGGACAGGGGGTATGGCTACACCTTC.

The rearrangement links TRBV27 to TRBJ1-2; D gene unclear. Per the germline V gene, CDR1 is MNHEY and CDR2 is SMNVEV (reference sequence). This CDR3 region has 13 residues. Trimming stripped 3 bases from V and 0 bases from J, with 5 bases between. For the CDR3, the DNA is TGTGCCAGCAGTTTCTCAGCTAACTATGGCTACACCTTC. It codes for CASSFSANYGYTF.

About this clone itself: Other DNA variants within this sample encode the same CDR3. The gene calls are TRBV30 and TRBJ2-7, with a weak D call TRBD1 (6 bases). Germline V CDR1 and CDR2: GTSNPN, SVGIG (reference sequence). V lost 0 bases and J 0 bases, leaving 6 bases between the germline ends. This CDR3 region has 13 residues. The CDR3 sequence is CAWSVGGSYEQYF. The CDR3 DNA reads TGTGCCTGGAGTGTAGGGGGCTCCTACGAGCAGTACTTC.

This chain connects TRBV5-1 to TRBJ2-3; unclear D gene. Trimming removed 0 bases at V and 6 bases at J, with 5 bases between. CDR1 SGHRS and CDR2 YFSETQ come from the germline V gene. CDR3 length: 12 residues. CDR3 protein: CASSLAEDTQYF. The DNA for the CDR3 is TGCGCCAGCAGCTTGGCTGAGGATACGCAGTATTTT. The variable domain in full, completed from reference TRBV5-1 and TRBJ2-3, reads KAGVTQTPRYLIKTRGQQVTLSCSPISGHRSVSWYQQTPGQGLQFLFEYFSETQRNKGNFPGRFSGRQFSNSRSEMNVSTLELGDSALYLCASSLAEDTQYFGPGTRLTVL.

This clone was counted a single time. The chain is built from TRBV11-2 and TRBJ2-7, with D perhaps matching TRBD1 (5 bases). The CDR3 spans 12 residues. The V gene's germline CDR1 is SGHAT and CDR2 FQNNGV. The V end was cut by 2 bases, the J end by 4 bases, with 6 bases between. CDR3 sequence reads: CASSLQGYEQYF. In DNA, the CDR3 is TGTGCCAGCAGCTTACAGGGTTACGAGCAGTACTTC.